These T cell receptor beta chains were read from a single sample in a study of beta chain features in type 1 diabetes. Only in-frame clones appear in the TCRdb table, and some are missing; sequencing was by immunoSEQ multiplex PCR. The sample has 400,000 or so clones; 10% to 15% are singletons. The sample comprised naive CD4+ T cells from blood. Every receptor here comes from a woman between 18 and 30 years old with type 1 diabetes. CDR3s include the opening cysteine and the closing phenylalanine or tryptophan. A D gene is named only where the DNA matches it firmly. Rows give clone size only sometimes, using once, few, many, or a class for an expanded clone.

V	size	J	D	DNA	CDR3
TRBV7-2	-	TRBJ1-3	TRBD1	TGTGCCAGCAGTTTCGACAGGGACCACACCATATATTTT	CASSFDRDHTIYF
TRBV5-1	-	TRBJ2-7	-	TGCGCCAGCAGGCGCGTACAGGGCGGTGGCGGCGGGCAGTACTTC	CASRRVQGGGGGQYF
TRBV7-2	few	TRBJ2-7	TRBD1	TGTGCCAGCAGCCTCCCTGACAGGGGGGCGTACGAGCAGTACTTC	CASSLPDRGAYEQYF
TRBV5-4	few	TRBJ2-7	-	TGTGCCAGCAGCACCGCCGTTCGGGGGACCTACGAGCAGTACTTC	CASSTAVRGTYEQYF
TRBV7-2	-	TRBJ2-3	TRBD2	TGTGCCAGCAGCTTTACGATTAGCGGGAGAGGGGGAGATACGCAGTATTTT	CASSFTISGRGGDTQYF
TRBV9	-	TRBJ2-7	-	TGTGCCAGCAGCGTAGGGCAGGGGAAAACCTACGAGCGGTACTTC	CASSVGQGKTYERYF
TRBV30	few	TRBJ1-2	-	TGTGCCTGGAGTCTGACCGCGCGGAGTCGGGGCTACACCTTC	CAWSLTARSRGYTF
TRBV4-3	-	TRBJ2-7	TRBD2	TGCGCCAGCAGCCAAGAAACGGCGGGAGGGTTCCACGAGCAGTACTTC	CASSQETAGGFHEQYF
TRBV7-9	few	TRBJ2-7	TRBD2	TGTGCCAGCAGCCCGGAGTTGCTAGCGGGAAAGATTGCCTACGAGCAGTACTTC	CASSPELLAGKIAYEQYF
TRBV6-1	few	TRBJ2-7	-	TGTGCCAGCAGTACCGGAGACAGAAAGCAGTACTTC	CASSTGDRKQYF
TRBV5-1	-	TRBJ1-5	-	TGCGCCAGCAGCTTACTTGGCAATCAGCCCCAGCATTTT	CASSLLGNQPQHF
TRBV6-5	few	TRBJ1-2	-	TGTGCCAGCAGCCGCGGAGGGGCAGCTAACTATGGCTACACCTTC	CASSRGGAANYGYTF
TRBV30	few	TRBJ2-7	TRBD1	TGTGCCTGGAGACGAAAAACAGGGGTTGGCGAGCAGTACTTC	CAWRRKTGVGEQYF
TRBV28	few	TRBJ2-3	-	TGTGCCAGCAGTTCCGGAGTTACGCAGTATTTT	CASSSGVTQYF
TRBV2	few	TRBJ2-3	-	TGTGCCAGCCCGGAACGGCGGGGGCAGGCAGATACGCAGTATTTT	CASPERRGQADTQYF
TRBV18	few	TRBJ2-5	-	TGTGCCAGCTCCCCTCCAGGTCAAGAGACCCAGTACTTC	CASSPPGQETQYF
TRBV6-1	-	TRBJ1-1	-	TGTGCCAGCAGTGTTCAAGCGTTGGGGGGGGCAGCTGAAGCTTTCTTT	CASSVQALGGAAEAFF
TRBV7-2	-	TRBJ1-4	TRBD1	TGTGCCAGCAGCCCAGACAGGGGAAGCAATGAAAAACTGTTTTTT	CASSPDRGSNEKLFF
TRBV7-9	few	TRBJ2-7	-	TGTGCCAGCAGGCAACTCCGGGACTCCAAGGACGAGCAGTACTTC	CASRQLRDSKDEQYF